This T cell receptor (beta chain) is from a study of blood T cell repertoires in COVID-19 (dated by TCRdb to 2020 to 2022). Study-wide context: Collaborator samples came from the United States, Italy and Spain and covered acute and convalescent phases of COVID-19. The material from the prospective study consisted of cDNA or gDNA derived from T cells, B-cell-depleted T cells, or PBMCs. Subjects who had been exposed to COVID-19, were actively infected with it, or had recovered from it provided the deeply sampled blood TCRbeta repertoires that made up the dataset. The repertoires were released in a freely available public database intended as a resource for research on the immune response to SARS-CoV-2. The samples were drawn from two sources: the first 160 participants of the ongoing ImmuneRACE study, and 1,254 subjects contributed by 6 global collaborators. The sample metadata nearly always contained a de-identified subject ID, COVID-19 status, age in years and sex. Where HLA class I and class II types were available, the types were taken from metadata supplied by the sample provider, not from assay-based typing.

TCRbeta CDR3 regions were amplified from genomic DNA by means of the immunoSEQ Assay, a bias-controlled multiplex PCR. Regarding the original processing steps: Nucleated cell counts per sample were estimated from amplification of reference gene primers within the assay. To quantify the absolute abundance of each unique TCRbeta CDR3 rearrangement, sequence reads were collapsed and filtered. For each sample, productive Simpson clonality was calculated as the square root of Simpson's diversity index over productive rearrangements. The immuneACCESS repertoire file appears here via TCRdb, limited to in-frame rearrangements. These files lack a portion of the clones; in checked studies, under half of the deficit traces to unresolved V genes, and the cause of the others is not known. V and J calls plus clone size are reproduced from that table; the DNA served to infer D and trimming. The sample profile shows roughly 100,000 clones; roughly 80% of them were found once. Of the sample, about 20% falls within the top ten clones.

The CDR3 numbers 15 residues from cysteine through phenylalanine. This entry keeps only the CDR3 DNA: 45 bases, framed from base 1. V was cut back by 1 base and J by 2 bases, leaving a gap of 12 bases between them. From the germline V gene (reference sequence), CDR1 is GTSNPN and CDR2 is SVGIG. What the research found in general, with its limitations: The quantity of clinical and demographic metadata differed by source and by participant and was supplied without curation.

Each collaborating institution followed its own protocols to collect whole blood in K2EDTA tubes. For TCRbeta analysis, collaborators shipped samples in one of three forms: frozen whole blood, isolated PBMCs, or DNA extracted from either of those sample types. This clone was counted between two and nine times. Its cognate antigen has yet to be identified. No qualities accompany the bases; no much larger clone lies one base away. The sample consisted of peripheral blood. The clonotype comes from a man in his 70s with active or convalescent COVID-19. The chain links TRBV30 with TRBJ1-5; the best D guess is TRBD1, with 5 bases matching. The CDR3 region: CAWSAVRVGNQPQHF. The bases are TGTGCCTGGAGTGCCGTCAGGGTCGGCAATCAGCCCCAGCATTTT.